One T cell receptor beta chain is described in this entry. Antigen: not known. The entry originates in a study of CD8 T cells in ankylosing spondylitis. General observations from the study: The authors reported significant enrichment of disease-linked clones in matched ankylosing spondylitis synovial fluid. A motif in TCR beta, a set of fewer than ten highly homologous variants, appeared characteristic of ankylosing spondylitis blood.

The CDR3 sequence is 16 residues long. V lost 8 bases, J lost 1 base, and 15 bases lay in between. Making the TCR beta libraries involved quantitative 5'-RACE with molecular barcodes. MiXCR, run by TCRdb on the 5' RACE reads, gives a single entry per CDR3 protein. Of around 130,000 distinct CDR3 sequences detected, roughly 15% appear once; the ten largest clones hold around a third. The chain carries TRBV12-3 or TRBV12-4 and TRBJ2-6, with unresolved D. The receptor's source is a male donor with ankylosing spondylitis. The sequenced material came from blood, either unsorted or a sorted T cell fraction (not recorded which). The CDR3 sequence is CASLSAWESGANVLTF. In DNA, the CDR3 is TGTGCCAGCCTCTCCGCCTGGGAATCTGGGGCCAACGTCCTGACTTTC.